The entry below gives a single T cell receptor (beta chain) sequence along with its context. These data come from a study of PD-L1 blockade in urothelial cancer. Overall study context: About nine tenths of the roughly 29 patients comprised males who had bladder-origin urothelial cancer. The researchers analyzed blood 3 weeks (second dose) and 6 weeks after treatment start.

Each PCR reaction had synthetic TCR analog templates spiked into it. Clones were sequenced by immunoSEQ multiplex PCR, and TCRdb holds only the in-frame ones, with some missing. The sample lists approximately 90,000 clones, 84% occurring once. Time point reported: pretreatment peripheral blood. The CDR3 consists of 16 residues. Germline V CDR1 and CDR2: SEHNR, FQNEAQ (reference sequence). Trimming removed 4 bases at V and 2 bases at J, with 14 bases between. The J gene is TRBJ2-2, the V gene TRBV7-9, with a tentative D call TRBD1 (6 bases). The clonotype was recovered from a man aged 55 to 70 with urothelial cancer. The sample was PBMCs, taken around atezolizumab (anti-PD-L1) treatment. CDR3 sequence: CASSSETGRNTGELFF. CDR3 nucleotide sequence: TGTGCCAGCAGCTCTGAGACAGGTAGAAACACCGGGGAGCTGTTTTTT.